Detailed here is one T cell receptor (beta chain). These data come from a study of identical twins. TCRdb used MiXCR to reprocess the 5' RACE reads, holding one entry per CDR3 protein. The sample lists 400,000 to 500,000 distinct CDR3 sequences; approximately 17% were seen once. Sequences were obtained from naive T cells sorted from blood. The receptor comes from a middle-aged man in good health.

The CDR3 loop is CASSQGTVGYEQYF. CDR3 coding DNA: TGTGCCAGCAGCCAAGGGACAGTAGGCTACGAGCAGTACTTC. This sequence joins TRBV14 and TRBJ2-7; TRBD1 might be the D (6 bases). Germline V gene lookup returns CDR1 SGHDN and CDR2 FVKESK. Trimming stripped 1 base from V and 3 bases from J, with 10 bases between. The CDR3 is 14 amino acids.